This T cell receptor (beta chain) came from a study of T cell repertoires in cytomegalovirus infection. Whole-study context: Carrying CMV and the relevant HLA type showed in public TCR beta signatures.

TCRdb fed the reads into MiXCR, producing one record per CDR3 protein. The sample contains 600,000 to 800,000 distinct CDR3 sequences, less than 25% of which appear only once. V lost 5 bases and J lost 12, with 17 bases in between. Germline-derived CDR1 and CDR2 are SEHNR and FQNEAQ (reference sequence). The CDR3 has 13 amino acids. In this sample, this clonotype turned up a few times. This chain joins TRBV7-9 and TRBJ2-1; the D is unclear. The receptor's source is a human donor in good health (CMV status not recorded). Some clones in this sample may be carry-over from other donors' samples. Specimen: CD8+ T cells from PBMCs. CDR3 in DNA: TGTGCCAGCAGCCGACACGACTCCAACGGGCAGTTCTTC. Its translation is CASSRHDSNGQFF.